This TCR beta chain was profiled in a study of blood T cell repertoires in COVID-19. Study at large: Researchers got acute and convalescent COVID-19 samples from the United States, Italy and Spain. T cells, B-cell-depleted T cells, or PBMCs supplied cDNA or gDNA.

Original analysis: It was from reference gene primer amplification that nucleated cell counts were estimated. The method was immunoSEQ multiplex PCR; TCRdb's version includes in-frame clones alone and lacks a portion of them. V and J calls and clone size follow that table, whereas D and trimming were derived from the DNA. This sample has 150,000 or so clones, with more than 60% found just once. V shed 0 bases and J 7 bases; nucleotides not matched to a gene: 10. The V gene's germline CDR1 is LGHNA and CDR2 YSLEER. The CDR3 is 17 residues long. The sequence derives from a woman in her fifties or sixties with active or convalescent COVID-19. The source material was peripheral blood. The chain recombines TRBV4-3 with TRBJ2-3; the match to TRBD2 covers 10 bases. CDR3 in amino acids: CASSQDQRGGNKYTQYF. CDR3 DNA: TGCGCCAGCAGCCAAGATCAGCGGGGGGGGAACAAGTATACGCAGTATTTT.